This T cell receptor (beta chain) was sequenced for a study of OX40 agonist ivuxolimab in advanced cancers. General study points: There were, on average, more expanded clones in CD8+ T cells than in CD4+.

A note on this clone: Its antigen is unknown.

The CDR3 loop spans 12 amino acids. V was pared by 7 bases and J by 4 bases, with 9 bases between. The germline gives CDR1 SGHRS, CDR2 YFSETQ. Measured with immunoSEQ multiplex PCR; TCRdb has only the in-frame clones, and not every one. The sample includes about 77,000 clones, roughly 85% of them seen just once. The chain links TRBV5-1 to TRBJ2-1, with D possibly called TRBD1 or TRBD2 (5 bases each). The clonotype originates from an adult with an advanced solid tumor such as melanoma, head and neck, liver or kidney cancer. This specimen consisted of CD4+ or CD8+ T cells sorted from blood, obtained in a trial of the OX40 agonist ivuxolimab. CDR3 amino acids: CASGTQYNEQFF. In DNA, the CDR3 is TGCGCCAGCGGGACCCAGTACAATGAGCAGTTCTTC.